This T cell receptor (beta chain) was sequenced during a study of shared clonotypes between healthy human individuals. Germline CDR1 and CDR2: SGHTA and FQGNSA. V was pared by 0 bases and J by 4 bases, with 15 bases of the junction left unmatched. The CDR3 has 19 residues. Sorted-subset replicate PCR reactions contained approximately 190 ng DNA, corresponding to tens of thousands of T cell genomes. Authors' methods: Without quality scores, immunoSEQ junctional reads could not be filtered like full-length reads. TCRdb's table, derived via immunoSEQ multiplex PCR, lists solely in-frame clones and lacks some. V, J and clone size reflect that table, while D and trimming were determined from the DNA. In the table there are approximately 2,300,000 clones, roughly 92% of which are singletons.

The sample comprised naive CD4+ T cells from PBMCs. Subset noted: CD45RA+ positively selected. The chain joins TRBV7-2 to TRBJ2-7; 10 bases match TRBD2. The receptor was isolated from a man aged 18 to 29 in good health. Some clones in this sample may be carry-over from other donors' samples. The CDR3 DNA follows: TGTGCCAGCAGCTTAGCGAGGTCCAGCGGGAGGGCCCCGCCTTACGAGCAGTACTTC. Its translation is CASSLARSSGRAPPYEQYF.